The clone carrying this TCR beta chain showed up many times. The antigen is not known. This record belongs to a study of blood T cells in healthy people across ages. Study findings and constraints: Across samples, TCR beta diversity tracked strongly with naive T cell percentage.

The second PCR ran roughly 6 to 11 cycles with a sample-barcoded 5' primer and J-beta primers. Through a template-switch adaptor with 12 random nucleotides, each cDNA molecule received a tag. One entry per CDR3 protein, called by TCRdb with MiXCR from the 5' RACE reads. The repertoire consists of 600,000 or so distinct CDR3 sequences, with approximately 30% occurring once and the leading ten covering around a sixth. The CDR3 sequence is 14 residues long. The germline CDR1 and CDR2 sequences are MGHRA and YSYEKL. The source is a woman at least 80 years old in good health. V gene TRBV4-1 combines with J gene TRBJ2-5; 9 bases fit TRBD1. Matching the DNA end better, TRBJ2-7 makes the J call doubtful. Sequencing was carried out using blood. CDR3 residues: CASSHGTGFDEQYF. The CDR3 nucleotides read TGCGCCAGCAGCCACGGGACAGGGTTCGACGAGCAGTACTTC.